This T cell receptor (beta chain) was identified during a study of T cells in Graves' hyperthyroidism and ophthalmopathy. Study-wide results and caveats: Most expanded thyroid clonotypes above 0.001 recurred in blood.

This clonotype was counted at least ten times. What it recognizes is unknown. Amplified TCR beta CDR3 regions came from RNA transcripts. The primer set for the first-round RT-PCR of the TCR CDR3 was HTBI. MiXCR was run by TCRdb on the multiplex PCR reads, yielding one entry per CDR3 protein. The table has fewer than 450,000 distinct CDR3 sequences, approximately 16% seen once; the top ten hold approximately 20%. The CDR3 has 13 amino acids. V shed 5 bases and J shed 2 bases, with 13 bases lying between them. Germline CDR1 is DFQATT and CDR2 is SNEGSKA (reference sequence). This chain connects TRBV20-1 to TRBJ2-7; a weak D match, TRBD2 (7 bases). The sequence was collected from an older woman with Graves' ophthalmopathy. Material for sequencing was blood. The CDR3 loop reads CSAGGGGTYEQYF. The CDR3 bases are TGCAGTGCTGGAGGGGGAGGGACCTACGAGCAGTACTTC.